The clone carrying this TCR beta chain was counted ten times or more. The data belong to a study of prognosis after radiotherapy for stage I lung cancer. Looking at the study overall: The study delivered radiotherapy as SBRT in 3 to 5 fractions, with a biologically effective dose of at least 100 Gy.

The CDR3 runs 13 residues. Germline loops: CDR1 MDHEN, CDR2 SYDVKM. Trimming took off 9 bases at V and 5 bases at J, with 14 bases between the two ends. Genomic DNA provided the template from which TCR beta CDR3 was amplified by two-round multiplex PCR. First-round PCR used primers specific to each TRBV and TRBJ gene. TCRdb fed the multiplex PCR reads into MiXCR, producing one record per CDR3 protein. The table includes around 56,000 distinct CDR3 sequences, around 27% detected once. This chain joins TRBV28 and TRBJ1-5, with D tentatively TRBD1 (6 bases). The source is a donor at least 50 years old with non-small cell lung cancer. The sample was PBMCs, taken before or after stereotactic body radiation therapy (not recorded which). DNA of the CDR3: TGTGCCAGTCGGGGGGGCGGGTATCAGCCCCAGCATTTT. Protein sequence: CASRGGGYQPQHF.